The 19 T cell receptor beta chains reported below all come from one sample, sequenced in a study of blood T cell repertoires in COVID-19. Only in-frame clones appear in the TCRdb table, and some are missing; sequencing was by immunoSEQ multiplex PCR. The sample consists of approximately 290,000 clones, roughly 80% of them appearing once. The material sequenced was peripheral blood. These receptors all come from a person between 65 and 79 years old with COVID-19, enrolled during active disease.

V usage is TRBV5-1 and J usage is TRBJ1-1; TRBD1 matches at 7 bases. Germline CDR1 and CDR2: SGHRS and YFSETQ. This CDR3 has 14 residues. After removal of 2 bases from V and 0 bases from J, the junction contained 1 base not matched to a gene. The CDR3 is CASSFGTVNTEAFF. The CDR3 coding sequence is TGCGCCAGCAGCTTTGGGACAGTGAACACTGAAGCTTTCTTT.

The J gene is TRBJ1-3, the V gene TRBV2, with 9 nucleotides matching TRBD1. CDR1 is SNHLY and CDR2 is FYNNEI in the germline V gene. CDR3 size: 18 residues. V lost 5 bases and J lost 0; bases outside the gene matches: 11. Written as DNA, the CDR3 is TGTGCCAGCAGTAGACAGGGGGTTAGGGTCGGCTCTGGAAACACCATATATTTT. It specifies CASSRQGVRVGSGNTIYF.

The V call is TRBV6-5, the J call TRBJ1-2; 8 nucleotides line up with TRBD1. V was pared by 5 bases and J by 4 bases, with 3 bases of the junction left unmatched. Germline CDR1 and CDR2: MNHEY and SVGAGI. There are 13 residues in the CDR3. CDR3 DNA: TGTGCCAGCAGTCAGGACAGGGTCTATGGCTACACCTTC. This encodes CASSQDRVYGYTF.

This rearrangement joins TRBV9 to TRBJ1-6, with 9 bases fitting TRBD1. CDR3 length: 16 amino acids. The V segment lost 3 bases and the J segment 5 bases; nucleotides outside the gene matches: 6. Per germline, CDR1 SGDLS and CDR2 YYNGEE. The CDR3 DNA follows: TGTGCCAGCAGCGCGGGACAGGGTTACGATAATTCACCCCTCCACTTT. This translates into CASSAGQGYDNSPLHF.

CDR3 DNA: TGTGCCAGCAGCTTGGCCGGGGGGCGCCAAAACATTCAGTACTTC. This translates into CASSLAGGRQNIQYF. The chain recombines TRBV5-4 with TRBJ2-4; D might be TRBD2 (7 bases). V lost 0 bases and J lost 5, with 12 bases in between. Germline V gene lookup returns CDR1 SGHNT and CDR2 YYREEE (reference sequence). The CDR3 loop spans 15 amino acids.

The chain carries TRBV4-3 and TRBJ1-2; TRBD1 is a possible D gene (5 bases). V shed 1 base and J shed 9 bases, with 12 bases lying between them. Germline V gene sequence: CDR1 LGHNA, CDR2 YSLEER. The CDR3 is made up of 13 amino acids. The CDR3 here is CASSQAFQGSYTF. In nucleotides, the CDR3 is TGCGCCAGCAGCCAAGCTTTCCAGGGCAGCTACACCTTC.

The chain couples TRBV2 to TRBJ1-1; 8 bases agree with TRBD1. The germline V gene has CDR1 SNHLY and CDR2 FYNNEI. CDR3 length: 13 residues. The trim removed 9 bases at V and 6 bases at J, leaving 9 bases unmatched. DNA for the CDR3: TGTGCCAGAACCGGACAGGGAGATTCTGAAGCTTTCTTT. It specifies CARTGQGDSEAFF.

This rearrangement joins TRBV6-5 to TRBJ1-1, with TRBD1 matching over 7 bases. Trimming removed 5 bases from V and 8 bases from J; junction bases left unmatched: 14. Germline V gene lookup returns CDR1 MNHEY and CDR2 SVGAGI. The CDR3 is made up of 15 amino acids. CDR3 DNA: TGTGCCAGCAGTCCCCTTACAGGGGCCTACGCCGAAGCTTTCTTT. It encodes CASSPLTGAYAEAFF.

This chain uses TRBV6-5 with TRBJ1-2; no reliable D call. The CDR3 covers 13 residues. V gave up 7 bases and J gave up 2 bases, with 11 bases separating them. Germline-derived CDR1 and CDR2 are MNHEY and SVGAGI. In DNA, the CDR3 is TGTGCCAGCACCCAAACACCGAACTATGGCTACACCTTC. It translates to CASTQTPNYGYTF.

This chain uses TRBV9 with TRBJ1-2, with 7 bases matching TRBD1. With V trimmed by 5 bases and J by 0 bases, 7 bases remained unmatched. The CDR3 extends over 15 amino acids. Germline CDR1 is SGDLS and CDR2 is YYNGEE. CDR3 in DNA: TGTGCCAGCAGGCATGACAGGGCCTCTAACTATGGCTACACCTTC. Its translation is CASRHDRASNYGYTF.

The J gene is TRBJ1-5, the V gene TRBV11-1; D perhaps matches TRBD1 (6 bases). Trimming stripped 6 bases from V and 4 bases from J, with 13 bases between. Germline CDR1 is SGHAT and CDR2 is FQDESV (reference sequence). CDR3 length equals 14 residues. The CDR3 here is CASSRGGSNQPQHF. The CDR3 region has the DNA TGTGCCAGCAGTAGGGGGGGCAGTAATCAGCCCCAGCATTTT.

This chain uses TRBV7-6 with TRBJ2-5; TRBD2 might be the D (6 bases). The germline V and J ends were trimmed by 5 bases and 4 bases, with 23 bases remaining between them. This CDR3 region has 17 residues. Germline V gene sequence: CDR1 SGHVS, CDR2 FNYEAQ. CDR3 loop: CASSPPGRGMRRETQYF. The CDR3 bases are TGTGCCAGCAGCCCCCCAGGCCGGGGGATGAGGCGAGAGACCCAGTACTTC.

This chain joins TRBV12-3 or TRBV12-4 and TRBJ2-7; the D is unclear. This CDR3 contains 12 residues. With 3 bases removed from V and 2 bases from J, the gap between germline ends came to 5 bases. The CDR3 DNA reads TGTGCCAGCAGTTTGCGGCCCTACGAGCAGTACTTC. The encoded protein is CASSLRPYEQYF.

This chain uses TRBV10-3 with TRBJ1-1, with D unclear. Trimming cost V 2 bases and J 7 bases, with 5 bases left between them. Germline V CDR1 and CDR2: ENHRY, SYGVKD. The CDR3 is 11 amino acids. The CDR3 sequence: CAISEGGEAFF. In DNA form, the CDR3 reads TGTGCCATCAGTGAGGGAGGTGAAGCTTTCTTT.

This sequence joins TRBV18 and TRBJ2-3; 8 nucleotides match TRBD1. The V gene end was trimmed by 4 bases and the J gene end by 6 bases; junction bases not matched to a gene: 6. The CDR3 contains 14 residues. Germline CDR1 and CDR2: KGHSH and LQKENI. The CDR3 DNA is TGTGCCAGCTCACGGACAGGGCTGGTGGATACGCAGTATTTT. Translated: CASSRTGLVDTQYF.

The rearrangement uses TRBV2 and TRBJ1-6; 9 bases map to TRBD1. Germline V gene data show CDR1 as SNHLY and CDR2 as FYNNEI. V lost 6 bases to trimming and J lost 7 bases; unmatched junction nucleotides: 4. The CDR3 is 14 amino acids. In DNA form, the CDR3 reads TGTGCCAGCAGAGCCGACAGGGGGAATTCACCCCTCCACTTT. This gives the protein CASRADRGNSPLHF.

Worth noting for this clone: Germline is not matched at one junction end, which may reflect a read error. This chain links TRBV27 with TRBJ2-1; 9 bases match TRBD1. CDR1 is MNHEY, CDR2 SMNVEV, per germline (reference sequence). CDR3 length: 16 amino acids. CDR3 amino acids: CASSLSSRDRVVERFF. DNA for the CDR3: TGTGCCAGCAGTTTAAGTTCCCGGGACAGGGTTGTAGAGCGGTTCTTC.

The chain combines TRBV4-3 with TRBJ2-1, with a weak D call TRBD1 (5 bases). This CDR3 is built from 14 residues. Germline V lookup: CDR1 LGHNA, CDR2 YSLEER. V gave up 3 bases and J gave up 4 bases, with 10 bases separating them. In nucleotides, the CDR3 is TGCGCCAGCAGCCAGATTGGGGCTTACAATGAGCAGTTCTTC. Amino acids: CASSQIGAYNEQFF.

J is TRBJ2-7 and V is TRBV28, with TRBD2 matching 8 bases. The CDR3 spans 14 residues. Germline-derived CDR1 and CDR2 are MDHEN and SYDVKM. J was trimmed by 3 bases and V by 6 bases; bases with no gene match: 7. The CDR3 nucleotides are TGTGCCAGCAGCGGGGGGGTGGCGGTCTACGAGCAGTACTTC. This codes for CASSGGVAVYEQYF.